The 24 T cell receptor beta chains listed next were all sequenced from one sample in a study of PD-1 blockade in classical Hodgkin lymphoma. The data were produced by immunoSEQ multiplex PCR, yet TCRdb's version contains in-frame clones alone and is incomplete. Of approximately 100,000 clones listed, approximately 83% were seen once; the top ten hold approximately 15%. Documented time point: cycle 4 day 1 (C4D1), after more than five weeks of nivolumab. All patients experienced relapse after autologous stem cell transplantation, and brentuximab vedotin exposure was variable. Sequences were derived from peripheral blood mononuclear cells (PBMCs), sampled before the fourth cycle of nivolumab. The receptors shown here come from a human donor with classical Hodgkin lymphoma.

This clone was detected only once. The rearrangement uses TRBV5-1 and TRBJ2-2, with TRBD1 identical over 8 bases. V lost 2 bases, J lost 3 bases, and 6 bases stayed unmatched. CDR3 length: 16 amino acids. Germline CDR1 reads SGHRS; CDR2 reads YFSETQ. CDR3: CASSFLTGVDTGELFF. DNA for the CDR3: TGCGCCAGCAGCTTCCTGACAGGGGTGGACACCGGGGAGCTGTTTTTT.

The chain is built from TRBV11-2 and TRBJ2-7; TRBD2 matches at 11 bases. The CDR3 covers 15 residues. Germline CDR1 reads SGHAT; CDR2 reads FQNNGV. V shed 5 bases, J shed 7 bases, and the junction held 10 bases outside the gene matches. This chain's CDR3 is CASSTGIAGGLEQYF. The CDR3 nucleotides read TGTGCCAGCAGCACGGGTATAGCGGGAGGGTTAGAGCAGTACTTC.

V is TRBV6-5 and J is TRBJ2-3; 7 positions match TRBD2. The CDR3 covers 15 residues. Germline lookup yields CDR1 MNHEY and CDR2 SVGAGI. The trim removed 6 bases at V and 2 bases at J, leaving 8 bases unmatched. CDR3 protein: CASRASGVPTDTQYF. CDR3 in DNA: TGTGCCAGCAGGGCTAGCGGAGTCCCCACAGATACGCAGTATTTT.

About this clone itself: At one end, the junction sequence differs from germline, possibly due to a read error. This rearrangement joins TRBV18 to TRBJ1-1; D gene uncertain. The CDR3 spans 19 residues. CDR1 is KGHSH and CDR2 is LQKENI in the germline V gene. The CDR3 is CASSPGGLGLLGMKTEAFF. The CDR3 DNA reads as TGTGCCAGCTCACCGGGTGGACTAGGGCTGTTGGGGATGAAGACTGAAGCTTTCTTT.

This clone has only a few counts. This sequence joins TRBV11-2 and TRBJ2-7, with D maybe TRBD2 (5 bases). CDR1 SGHAT and CDR2 FQNNGV come from the germline V gene. The CDR3 sequence is 13 residues long. V dropped 5 bases and J dropped 1 base, with 9 bases sitting between them. The CDR3 bases are TGTGCCAGCAGCCCTACGGGATCCTACGAGCAGTACTTC. Translation: CASSPTGSYEQYF.

The rearrangement uses TRBV5-5 and TRBJ2-2; D is possibly TRBD2 (5 bases). Germline loops: CDR1 SGHKS, CDR2 YYEKEE (reference sequence). There are 15 residues in the CDR3. V lost 4 bases, J lost 3 bases, and 13 bases lay in between. The CDR3 bases are TGTGCCAGCAGCCCGGACTCCCGTCACACCGGGGAGCTGTTTTTT. It codes for CASSPDSRHTGELFF.

J is TRBJ2-1 and V is TRBV7-9; no definite D call. Trimming left V 1 base short and J 0 bases short, with 10 bases between. CDR1 and CDR2 (germline): SEHNR, FQNEAQ (reference sequence). There are 16 residues in the CDR3. CDR3 bases: TGTGCCAGCAGCTTAGTTTCCGGTAGCTCCTACAATGAGCAGTTCTTC. Protein product: CASSLVSGSSYNEQFF.

This clone came up a few times. V usage is TRBV5-1 and J usage is TRBJ1-3; D is unresolved. Trimming pared 0 bases from V and 4 bases from J, leaving 11 bases between. Looked up from germline, CDR1 is SGHRS and CDR2 is YFSETQ. This CDR3 contains 15 residues. The CDR3 loop is CASSLASPEGNTIYF. The DNA of the CDR3 is TGCGCCAGCAGCTTGGCCTCGCCAGAGGGAAACACCATATATTTT. Using reference TRBV5-1 and TRBJ1-3 for the parts outside the CDR3, the full variable domain is KAGVTQTPRYLIKTRGQQVTLSCSPISGHRSVSWYQQTPGQGLQFLFEYFSETQRNKGNFPGRFSGRQFSNSRSEMNVSTLELGDSALYLCASSLASPEGNTIYFGEGSWLTVV.

V gene TRBV29-1 combines with J gene TRBJ1-2; a possible D gene is TRBD1 (5 bases). The V gene lost 2 bases and the J gene lost 5 bases, with 6 bases spanning the gap. The CDR3 spans 11 residues. From germline, CDR1 is SQVTM and CDR2 ANQGSEA. DNA for the CDR3: TGCAGCGTTGAATCAGGGTATGGCTACACCTTC. Protein sequence: CSVESGYGYTF.

J is TRBJ2-1 and V is TRBV11-1, with unresolved D. Germline CDR1 is SGHAT and CDR2 is FQDESV (reference sequence). Between the trimmed V and J ends, which lost 3 bases and 0 bases, there was a span of 9 bases. The CDR3 is 15 amino acids. The CDR3 coding sequence is TGTGCCAGCAGCTTTATCGGAGTCTCCTACAATGAGCAGTTCTTC. Its translation: CASSFIGVSYNEQFF.

The V and J genes are TRBV19 and TRBJ1-1, with a possible D match to TRBD1 (5 bases). Trimming pared 8 bases from V and 1 base from J, leaving 11 bases between. This CDR3 is 13 amino acids long. CDR1 is LNHDA, CDR2 SQIVND, per germline (reference sequence). In nucleotides, the CDR3 is TGTGCCAGTGCTATCACAGGGAACACTGAAGCTTTCTTT. Protein product: CASAITGNTEAFF.

V and J are TRBV7-2 and TRBJ1-4, with 7 bases aligning to TRBD1. This CDR3 is 15 amino acids long. The germline V gene encodes CDR1 SGHTA and CDR2 FQGNSA. V lost 3 bases to trimming and J lost 8 bases; unmatched junction nucleotides: 9. The CDR3 sequence: CASSLMRTGAEKLFF. The DNA for the CDR3 is TGTGCCAGCAGCTTGATGAGGACAGGTGCCGAAAAACTGTTTTTT.

The chain is built from TRBV27 and TRBJ2-5; D remains unclear. The CDR3 is 13 amino acids. CDR1 and CDR2 from the germline V gene are MNHEY and SMNVEV (reference sequence). The ends were cut back, 5 bases at V and 5 bases at J, with 12 bases in the middle. The CDR3 DNA is TGTGCCAGCAGTGGATCTCGCTGGGAGACCCAGTACTTC. It codes for CASSGSRWETQYF.

This rearrangement joins TRBV6-5 to TRBJ2-2, with D unresolved. This CDR3 comprises 12 residues. CDR1 is MNHEY and CDR2 is SVGAGI in the germline V gene. The germline V and J ends were trimmed by 6 bases and 7 bases, with 9 bases remaining between them. Here the CDR3 reads CASSVWDGELFF. The CDR3 DNA reads as TGTGCCAGCAGCGTCTGGGACGGGGAGCTGTTTTTT.

The CDR3: CASSLVNRVGYNEQFF. As DNA, the CDR3 is TGTGCCAGCAGCTTGGTGAACAGGGTGGGCTACAATGAGCAGTTCTTC. The chain employs TRBV5-6 and TRBJ2-1, with a possible D match to TRBD1 (6 bases). This CDR3 region has 16 residues. The germline CDR1 and CDR2 sequences are SGHDT and YYEEEE. Between the trimmed V and J ends, which lost 0 bases and 3 bases, there was a span of 13 bases.

This chain uses TRBV18 with TRBJ1-3; D not resolved. CDR1 KGHSH and CDR2 LQKENI come from the germline V gene. The V end lost 0 bases, the J end lost 0 bases, and 9 bases lay between the germline ends. This CDR3 has 16 residues. The CDR3 nucleotides read TGTGCCAGCTCACCACCCGCGGAGATCTCTGGAAACACCATATATTTT. This sequence encodes CASSPPAEISGNTIYF.

CDR3 residues: CASSQGPAIQPQHF. The CDR3 DNA is TGCGCCAGCAGCCAAGGCCCCGCGATCCAGCCCCAGCATTTT. This chain connects TRBV4-3 to TRBJ1-5, with no clear D. Germline lookup yields CDR1 LGHNA and CDR2 YSLEER. The V end was cut by 1 base, the J end by 7 bases, with 11 bases between. The length of the CDR3 is 14 residues.

V usage is TRBV6-1 and J usage is TRBJ1-5, with TRBD1 as a possible D gene (5 bases). Germline CDR1 reads MNHNS; CDR2 reads SASEGT. The CDR3 has 13 amino acids. Trimming left V 8 bases short and J 5 bases short, with 13 bases between. CDR3 DNA: TGTGCCAGCGGGGCGGCGTCTTATCAGCCCCAGCATTTT. It is translated as CASGAASYQPQHF.

This sequence joins TRBV6-1 and TRBJ2-5; D possibly matches TRBD1 or TRBD2 (5 bases each). The CDR3 runs 14 residues. Germline CDR1 is MNHNS and CDR2 is SASEGT. Trimming pared 2 bases from V and 7 bases from J, leaving 14 bases between. CDR3 bases: TGTGCCAGCAGTGAACTCAACTCTGGGGGGACCCAGTACTTC. Translated: CASSELNSGGTQYF.

This sequence joins TRBV5-1 and TRBJ2-3; TRBD2 matches 11 bases. Germline CDR1 SGHRS, CDR2 YFSETQ. Trimming removed 1 base from V and 5 bases from J; junction bases left unmatched: 15. This CDR3 comprises 19 residues. The chain's CDR3 is CASSLPPGTSGPFLDTQYF. CDR3 DNA sequence: TGCGCCAGCAGCTTGCCCCCCGGGACTAGCGGACCTTTTCTAGATACGCAGTATTTT. Based on the CDR3 plus reference TRBV5-1 and TRBJ2-3, the full variable domain is KAGVTQTPRYLIKTRGQQVTLSCSPISGHRSVSWYQQTPGQGLQFLFEYFSETQRNKGNFPGRFSGRQFSNSRSEMNVSTLELGDSALYLCASSLPPGTSGPFLDTQYFGPGTRLTVL.

The genes are TRBV4-1 and TRBJ2-1; 9 bases are a match to TRBD1. Trimming cost V 4 bases and J 8 bases; bases outside gene matches: 9. This CDR3 comprises 15 residues. CDR1 MGHRA and CDR2 YSYEKL come from the germline V gene. The CDR3, as DNA: TGCGCCAGCAGCCTAGTCGGGACAGGGCTGGATGAGCAGTTCTTC. Translated, it gives CASSLVGTGLDEQFF.

This clone showed up just a few times. This rearrangement joins TRBV28 to TRBJ1-2; no clear D. CDR1 MDHEN and CDR2 SYDVKM come from the germline V gene. The CDR3 extends over 14 amino acids. V lost 2 bases and J lost 4, with 11 bases in between. The CDR3, as DNA: TGTGCCAGCAGTTTAAGAGCTGCGGGCTATGGCTACACCTTC. Translation: CASSLRAAGYGYTF.

The chain couples TRBV30 to TRBJ1-2, with D tentatively TRBD1 (6 bases). CDR3 length: 12 residues. Germline CDR1 GTSNPN, CDR2 SVGIG (reference sequence). The V and J ends lost 4 bases and 5 bases respectively, with 11 bases between them. CDR3 sequence (DNA): TGTGCCTGGAAACAGGGACATTATGGCTACACCTTC. Protein: CAWKQGHYGYTF.

The chain uses TRBV7-6 and TRBJ2-1; 10 nucleotides match TRBD2. Germline trimming cut 2 bases from V and 7 bases from J; bases unmatched to any gene: 14. The CDR3 runs to 18 residues. From germline, CDR1 is SGHVS and CDR2 FNYEAQ. The DNA of the CDR3 is TGTGCCAGCAGCTTACTCGGACTAGCGGCCCCTACACTGAATGAGCAGTTCTTC. Its translation: CASSLLGLAAPTLNEQFF.